One sample yielded the 20 T cell receptor beta chains listed below, sequenced in a study of T cell responses to AZD1222 COVID-19 vaccine (dated by TCRdb to the early 2020s). The time point label here, explained by the study, means: baseline before first vaccination. Preparation of the library involved the immunoSEQ multiplex PCR assay. The clones in this table, taken by TCRdb from immuneACCESS, are in-frame only. Not every clone is retained; where verified, under half of the shortfall comes from an unresolved V gene, and the cause of the rest is unknown. For this sample there are 150,000 to 200,000 clones; about 92% appear just once. The ten largest clones take up approximately 0.97% of the sample. The starting material was peripheral blood, obtained on day 0 of AZD1222 vaccination. These receptor sequences come from an adult in good health.

The chain combines TRBV18 with TRBJ1-2, with D unclear. The CDR3 is 15 amino acids. Trimming pared 2 bases from V and 10 bases from J, leaving 20 bases between. Per the germline V gene, CDR1 is KGHSH and CDR2 is LQKENI. CDR3 sequence reads: CASSPTTGGKRDYTF. The CDR3 nucleotides read TGTGCCAGCTCACCAACCACGGGTGGGAAGAGAGACTACACCTTC. Based on the CDR3 plus reference TRBV18 and TRBJ1-2, the full variable domain is NAGVMQNPRHLVRRRGQEARLRCSPMKGHSHVYWYRQLPEEGLKFMVYLQKENIIDESGMPKERFSAEFPKEGPSILRIQQVVRGDSAAYFCASSPTTGGKRDYTFGSGTRLTVV.

The chain joins TRBV18 to TRBJ1-5; TRBD1 is a possible D gene (6 bases). Germline lookup yields CDR1 KGHSH and CDR2 LQKENI. V lost 4 bases, J lost 7 bases, and 14 bases lay in between. The CDR3 is 14 amino acids. CDR3 nucleotide sequence: TGTGCCAGCTCACGGGACAACGGTGGGCAGCCCCAGCATTTT. This translates into CASSRDNGGQPQHF.

The table lists this clone with a few counts. This chain links TRBV28 with TRBJ1-4; tentatively, D is TRBD1 (5 bases). CDR1 and CDR2 (germline): MDHEN, SYDVKM. The V end lost 5 bases, the J end lost 5 bases, and 15 bases lay between the germline ends. The length of the CDR3 is 15 residues. DNA of the CDR3: TGTGCCAGCAGTCTTTCCCAGGGCCGCAATGAAAAACTGTTTTTT. As protein: CASSLSQGRNEKLFF. The full variable domain, completed using reference TRBV28 and TRBJ1-4, is DVKVTQSSRYLVKRTGEKVFLECVQDMDHENMFWYRQDPGLGLRLIYFSYDVKMKEKGDIPEGYSVSREKKERFSLILESASTNQTSMYLCASSLSQGRNEKLFFGSGTQLSVL.

V is TRBV4-2 and J is TRBJ1-2, with D possibly being TRBD1 (6 bases). This CDR3 has 15 amino acids. Trimming cost V 2 bases and J 1 base, with 11 bases left between them. Germline CDR1 LGHNA, CDR2 YNFKEQ. The CDR3 protein is CASSQRAGDNYGYTF. CDR3 DNA: TGTGCCAGCAGCCAAAGGGCAGGGGATAACTATGGCTACACCTTC.

This sequence joins TRBV1 and TRBJ2-3; the table's TRBD2 call for D was not verified on the DNA. TRBV1 is given as a pseudogene. CDR3 length: 16 amino acids. The CDR3 DNA reads TGCACCAGCAGCAACGGGAAGACTAGCGGCACAGATACGCAGTATTTT. This translates into CTSSNGKTSGTDTQYF.

The chain employs TRBV7-9 and TRBJ1-1; D unresolved. Trimming pared 5 bases from V and 7 bases from J, leaving 11 bases between. CDR3 length: 12 amino acids. Germline-derived CDR1 and CDR2 are SEHNR and FQNEAQ (reference sequence). CDR3 nucleotide sequence: TGTGCCAGCAGCCCCCTGGAGGATGAAGCTTTCTTT. As protein: CASSPLEDEAFF. The variable domain in full, completed from reference TRBV7-9 and TRBJ1-1, reads DTGVSQNPRHKITKRGQNVTFRCDPISEHNRLYWYRQTLGQGPEFLTYFQNEAQLEKSRLLSDRFSAERPKGSFSTLEIQRTEQGDSAMYLCASSPLEDEAFFGQGTRLTVV.

The chain employs TRBV20-1 and TRBJ2-7; D is unresolved. The CDR3 sequence is 11 residues long. Germline V gene lookup returns CDR1 DFQATT and CDR2 SNEGSKA (reference sequence). V lost 1 base and J lost 3, with 4 bases in between. In DNA form, the CDR3 reads TGCAGTGCTAGAGCGGACTACGAGCAGTACTTC. Protein product: CSARADYEQYF.

In nucleotides, the CDR3 is TGTGCCATCAGGGACCCGAAGAAGTCCTACGAGCAGTACTTC. This encodes CAIRDPKKSYEQYF. The chain links TRBV10-3 to TRBJ2-7; the D is unclear. CDR1 and CDR2 from the germline V gene are ENHRY and SYGVKD. V was pared by 6 bases and J by 1 base, with 13 bases between. CDR3 length: 14 amino acids.

The chain has TRBV7-2 and TRBJ2-2; 10 bases match TRBD2. Germline loops: CDR1 SGHTA, CDR2 FQGNSA. Trimming cost V 1 base and J 6 bases; bases outside gene matches: 2. The CDR3 is made up of 15 amino acids. The DNA for the CDR3 is TGTGCCAGCAGCTTAGTTAGCGGGGGGTCCGGGGAGCTGTTTTTT. Translated, it gives CASSLVSGGSGELFF.

The chain has TRBV5-6 and TRBJ2-3; D unclear. The V end was cut by 2 bases, the J end by 2 bases, with 9 bases between. The CDR3 is 14 amino acids. The V gene's germline CDR1 is SGHDT and CDR2 YYEEEE. CDR3 loop: CASSLRTYTDTQYF. In DNA form, the CDR3 reads TGTGCCAGCAGCTTACGGACCTACACAGATACGCAGTATTTT. Using reference TRBV5-6 and TRBJ2-3 for the parts outside the CDR3, the full variable domain is DAGVTQSPTHLIKTRGQQVTLRCSPKSGHDTVSWYQQALGQGPQFIFQYYEEEERQRGNFPDRFSGHQFPNYSSELNVNALLLGDSALYLCASSLRTYTDTQYFGPGTRLTVL.

V and J are TRBV27 and TRBJ1-5; no firm D call. CDR3 size: 17 residues. V lost 4 bases and J lost 0, with 16 bases in between. Per the germline V gene, CDR1 is MNHEY and CDR2 is SMNVEV (reference sequence). The DNA of the CDR3 is TGTGCCAGCAGTTCATACTCAGACGGGTATAGCAATCAGCCCCAGCATTTT. This sequence encodes CASSSYSDGYSNQPQHF.

The chain uses TRBV27 and TRBJ1-1; 8 bases match TRBD1. The V segment lost 4 bases and the J segment 0 bases; nucleotides outside the gene matches: 4. Germline assignment: CDR1 MNHEY and CDR2 SMNVEV (reference sequence). This CDR3 has 15 amino acids. Here the CDR3 DNA reads TGTGCCAGCAGTTCAGGACAGGGTCTGAACACTGAAGCTTTCTTT. It encodes CASSSGQGLNTEAFF.

The chain has TRBV10-3 and TRBJ2-1; perhaps TRBD1 as D (5 bases). The V end was cut by 10 bases, the J end by 5 bases, with 6 bases between. CDR1 is ENHRY, CDR2 SYGVKD, per germline. The CDR3 runs to 10 residues. The CDR3 coding sequence is TGTGCCACCAGGGACAATGAGCAGTTCTTC. Translating it yields CATRDNEQFF.

V is TRBV2 and J is TRBJ1-2; TRBD1 might be the D (6 bases). Between the trimmed V and J ends, which lost 3 bases and 8 bases, there was a span of 13 bases. Germline V CDR1 and CDR2: SNHLY, FYNNEI. This CDR3 has 13 residues. As DNA, the CDR3 is TGTGCCAGCAGTGATTTGGGGGCGTGGGGCTACACCTTC. Protein product: CASSDLGAWGYTF.

This clone was seen a handful of times. V gene TRBV5-1 combines with J gene TRBJ2-7; no firm D call. Germline CDR1 reads SGHRS; CDR2 reads YFSETQ. This CDR3 is built from 11 residues. V was cut by 5 bases and J by 7 bases, with 10 bases left in between. The CDR3: CASRLNEEQYF. The DNA of the CDR3 is TGCGCCAGCAGGCTTAACGAAGAGCAGTACTTC.

The chain links TRBV6-1 to TRBJ2-6, with no clear D. The CDR3 totals 16 residues. V dropped 4 bases and J dropped 0 bases, with 10 bases sitting between them. The germline gives CDR1 MNHNS, CDR2 SASEGT. The CDR3 nucleotides read TGTGCCAGCAGTGTGGACGGATTCTCTGGGGCCAACGTCCTGACTTTC. Translated: CASSVDGFSGANVLTF.

This clone was seen a handful of times. This chain connects TRBV30 to TRBJ1-1; D remains ambiguous. Trimming left V 3 bases short and J 0 bases short, with 11 bases between. This CDR3 has 14 amino acids. The germline V gene has CDR1 GTSNPN and CDR2 SVGIG (reference sequence). CDR3 nucleotides: TGTGCCTGGAGCTCGTTCCTCTTGAACACTGAAGCTTTCTTT. Its translation is CAWSSFLLNTEAFF.

This clone has only a few counts. This sequence joins TRBV6-5 and TRBJ2-3, with 7 bases aligning to TRBD1. The CDR3 loop spans 16 amino acids. V was pared by 2 bases and J by 4 bases, with 9 bases of the junction left unmatched. The V gene's germline CDR1 is MNHEY and CDR2 SVGAGI. The CDR3 loop is CASSYGRGFRSDTQYF. The CDR3 nucleotides read TGTGCCAGCAGTTACGGCAGGGGGTTTCGATCAGATACGCAGTATTTT.

The genes are TRBV4-1 and TRBJ2-7; D tentatively reads TRBD1 or TRBD2 (6 bases each). CDR3 size: 17 residues. The V and J ends lost 0 bases and 0 bases respectively, with 15 bases between them. Germline lookup yields CDR1 MGHRA and CDR2 YSYEKL. CDR3 in DNA: TGCGCCAGCAGCCAAGAACCCGGCGGGACATCCTCCTACGAGCAGTACTTC. Translated, it gives CASSQEPGGTSSYEQYF.

The V gene is TRBV7-9, the J gene TRBJ1-1; D call uncertain. The germline gives CDR1 SEHNR, CDR2 FQNEAQ (reference sequence). The V and J ends lost 1 base and 0 bases respectively, with 6 bases between them. CDR3 length equals 14 residues. CDR3 coding DNA: TGTGCCAGCAGCTTAGGGACCGTGAACACTGAAGCTTTCTTT. Its protein is CASSLGTVNTEAFF.